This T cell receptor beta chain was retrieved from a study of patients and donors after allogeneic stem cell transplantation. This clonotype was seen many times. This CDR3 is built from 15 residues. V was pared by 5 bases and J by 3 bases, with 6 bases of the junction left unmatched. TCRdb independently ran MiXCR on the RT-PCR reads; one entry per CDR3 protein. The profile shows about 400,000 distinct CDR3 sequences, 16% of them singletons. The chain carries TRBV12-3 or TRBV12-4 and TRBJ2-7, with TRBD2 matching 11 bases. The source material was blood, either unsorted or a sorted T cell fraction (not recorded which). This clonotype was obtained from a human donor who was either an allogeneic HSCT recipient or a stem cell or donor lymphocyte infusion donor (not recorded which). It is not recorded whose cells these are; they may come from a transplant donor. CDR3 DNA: TGTGCCAGCAGTCCCCTAGCGGGGGGTTACTACGAGCAGTACTTC. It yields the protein CASSPLAGGYYEQYF.